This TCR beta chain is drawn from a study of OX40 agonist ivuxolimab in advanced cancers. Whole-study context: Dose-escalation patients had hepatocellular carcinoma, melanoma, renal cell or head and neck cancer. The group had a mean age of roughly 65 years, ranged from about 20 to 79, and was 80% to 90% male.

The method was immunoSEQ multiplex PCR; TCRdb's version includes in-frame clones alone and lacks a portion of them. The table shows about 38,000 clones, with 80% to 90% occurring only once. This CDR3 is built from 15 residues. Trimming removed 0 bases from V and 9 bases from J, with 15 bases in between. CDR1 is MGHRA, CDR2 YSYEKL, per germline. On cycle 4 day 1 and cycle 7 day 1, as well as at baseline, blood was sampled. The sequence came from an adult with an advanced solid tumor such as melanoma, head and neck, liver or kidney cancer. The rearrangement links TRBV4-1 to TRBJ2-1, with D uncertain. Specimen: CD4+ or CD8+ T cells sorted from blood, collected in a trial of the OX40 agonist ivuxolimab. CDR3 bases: TGCGCCAGCAGCCAAGACCCTAGGGCGCTGGTTGAGCAGTTCTTC. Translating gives CASSQDPRALVEQFF.